Given below is one TCR beta chain in context. The target antigen is unknown. This sample was included in a study of lymphopenia after photon versus proton radiotherapy. Findings and limits, study-wide: Oligoclonal CD8+ Temra expansion after nadir drove photon patients' diversity drop. Under photons, naive T cells and diversity fell while effector/memory populations rose. In patients who died, overall survival fell as post-nadir TCR diversity dropped more. Survival link was tested only in deceased patients; proton benefit remains a possibility.

The protocol was immunoSEQ multiplex PCR, while the TCRdb copy is restricted to in-frame clones and leaves out a portion. The table shows 17,000 or so clones, with approximately 80% occurring only once. The sequence derives from a man between 65 and 80 years old with pancreatic cancer. The sample was peripheral blood, taken from a patient treated with proton-based radiotherapy.

In nucleotides, the CDR3 is TGCGCCAGCAGTCAACCACGAAGGGACCCAGAGCCCCTGAACACTGAAGCTTTCTTT. It specifies CASSQPRRDPEPLNTEAFF. The chain links TRBV23-1 to TRBJ1-1; a possible D gene is TRBD1 (5 bases). TRBV23-1 is known as an ORF, though its function is uncertain. This CDR3 region has 19 residues. Between the trimmed V and J ends, which lost 2 bases and 0 bases, there was a span of 22 bases.